The next 19 T cell receptor beta chains were all read from a single sample in a study of blood T cell repertoires in COVID-19. Some clones are missing from TCRdb's copy, which holds only in-frame ones; the method was immunoSEQ multiplex PCR. In the table there are under 500,000 clones, around 88% of which are singletons. The sequenced sample consisted of peripheral blood. Source of these receptors: a young woman with acute or convalescent COVID-19.

The CDR3 sequence is CSASTLVQGIYEQYF. DNA of the CDR3: TGCAGTGCTAGTACTTTGGTACAGGGGATCTACGAGCAGTACTTC. V usage is TRBV20-1 and J usage is TRBJ2-7, with TRBD1 matching over 7 bases. Germline V CDR1 and CDR2: DFQATT, SNEGSKA (reference sequence). There are 15 residues in the CDR3. The V segment lost 3 bases and the J segment 3 bases; nucleotides outside the gene matches: 11.

The CDR3 DNA reads as TGTGCCAGCAGCCAAGTCGGGACTAGCGGACAAGAGACCCAGTACTTC. Its protein is CASSQVGTSGQETQYF. This rearrangement joins TRBV4-2 to TRBJ2-5, with 11 nucleotides matching TRBD2. Germline-derived CDR1 and CDR2 are LGHNA and YNFKEQ. The CDR3 is 16 amino acids. V gave up 1 base and J gave up 2 bases; unmatched junction bases: 3.

This chain's CDR3 is CASSPGLIQETQYF. In nucleotides, the CDR3 is TGCGCCAGCAGCCCGGGACTTATACAAGAGACCCAGTACTTC. This chain uses TRBV5-1 with TRBJ2-5, with D perhaps matching TRBD2 (6 bases). Deletions cut 4 bases from V and 2 bases from J, with 12 bases between. This CDR3 is 14 amino acids long. Germline CDR1 reads SGHRS; CDR2 reads YFSETQ. Filled out from reference TRBV5-1 and TRBJ2-5, the complete variable domain reads KAGVTQTPRYLIKTRGQQVTLSCSPISGHRSVSWYQQTPGQGLQFLFEYFSETQRNKGNFPGRFSGRQFSNSRSEMNVSTLELGDSALYLCASSPGLIQETQYFGPGTRLLVL.

The chain couples TRBV18 to TRBJ1-4; 7 bases match TRBD1. Per germline, CDR1 KGHSH and CDR2 LQKENI. The CDR3 contains 14 residues. Trimming cost V 6 bases and J 8 bases; bases outside gene matches: 9. CDR3 in amino acids: CASSSGTAREKLFF. In nucleotides, the CDR3 is TGTGCCAGCTCCTCCGGGACAGCGCGGGAAAAACTGTTTTTT. Full variable domain (rest looked up from reference TRBV18 and TRBJ1-4): NAGVMQNPRHLVRRRGQEARLRCSPMKGHSHVYWYRQLPEEGLKFMVYLQKENIIDESGMPKERFSAEFPKEGPSILRIQQVVRGDSAAYFCASSSGTAREKLFFGSGTQLSVL.

The chain employs TRBV3-1 (or the pseudogene TRBV3-2) and TRBJ1-5; D possibly corresponds to TRBD1 (6 bases). V was pared by 5 bases and J by 2 bases, with 10 bases between. The CDR3 sequence is 14 residues long. Germline V gives CDR1 LGHDT, CDR2 YNNKEL (reference sequence). The CDR3 bases are TGTGCCAGCAGCGAGAGGACAGGCAATCAGCCCCAGCATTTT. Residues: CASSERTGNQPQHF.

This chain uses TRBV5-1 with TRBJ2-5; 7 nucleotides line up with TRBD2. Trimming at V came to 3 bases and at J to 1 base, leaving 6 bases not matched to a gene. Germline CDR1 is SGHRS and CDR2 is YFSETQ. This CDR3 is 15 amino acids long. The chain's CDR3 is CASSSTSVPQETQYF. For the CDR3, the DNA is TGCGCCAGCAGCTCAACTAGCGTCCCCCAAGAGACCCAGTACTTC.

The gene calls are TRBV5-1 and TRBJ1-6; 8 bases are a match to TRBD1. This CDR3 is 16 amino acids long. CDR1 and CDR2 from the germline V gene are SGHRS and YFSETQ. J was trimmed by 6 bases and V by 4 bases; bases with no gene match: 9. CDR3 DNA sequence: TGCGCCAGCAGCCCCCAGAGGACAGGGATTAATTCACCCCTCCACTTT. It yields the protein CASSPQRTGINSPLHF.

The chain couples TRBV2 to TRBJ1-1; weak D call: TRBD1 (6 bases). The V end was cut by 4 bases, the J end by 1 base, with 10 bases between. Germline values: CDR1 SNHLY, CDR2 FYNNEI. The CDR3 extends over 14 amino acids. This CDR3 reads CASSASDRNTEAFF. CDR3 nucleotides: TGTGCCAGCAGTGCGTCGGACAGGAACACTGAAGCTTTCTTT.

The rearrangement uses TRBV11-1 and TRBJ2-7; 7 nucleotides match TRBD1. The CDR3 is made up of 13 amino acids. Germline-derived CDR1 and CDR2 are SGHAT and FQDESV (reference sequence). Trimming took 5 bases from V and 7 from J; bases not matched to a gene: 8. As DNA, the CDR3 is TGTGCCAGCAGCACCAGACAGGGTCCTGAGCAGTACTTC. It translates to CASSTRQGPEQYF.

V gene TRBV28 combines with J gene TRBJ1-1; no reliable D call. V shed 3 bases and J shed 0 bases, with 14 bases lying between them. Looked up from germline, CDR1 is MDHEN and CDR2 is SYDVKM. The CDR3 is 16 residues long. The CDR3 here is CASSLAAGRLNTEAFF. The CDR3 DNA sequence: TGTGCCAGCAGTTTGGCGGCCGGGAGACTGAACACTGAAGCTTTCTTT.

V is TRBV4-2 and J is TRBJ1-1; D is uncertain. Germline V CDR1 and CDR2: LGHNA, YNFKEQ. V was pared by 1 base and J by 5 bases, with 8 bases between. This CDR3 has 13 residues. The CDR3 here is CASSQGTGTEAFF. DNA of the CDR3: TGTGCCAGCAGCCAAGGGACTGGGACTGAAGCTTTCTTT.

This clone was seen a single time. The gene calls are TRBV6-6 and TRBJ1-1; D is unclear. The length of the CDR3 is 14 residues. The germline gives CDR1 MNHNY, CDR2 SVGAGI (reference sequence). Trimming took 9 bases from V and 1 from J, leaving 15 bases between them. CDR3 amino acids: CASSAPRENTEAFF. The CDR3 DNA follows: TGTGCCAGTAGCGCCCCCCGGGAGAACACTGAAGCTTTCTTT.

J is TRBJ2-1 and V is TRBV5-1, with 14 positions matching TRBD2. CDR3 size: 20 residues. V was clipped by 3 bases and J by 3 bases; unmatched bases: 14. Germline loops: CDR1 SGHRS, CDR2 YFSETQ. The CDR3 bases are TGCGCCAGCAGCTCCGTACCGGGACTAGCGGGGGCCTCTATCTACAATGAGCAGTTCTTC. Residues: CASSSVPGLAGASIYNEQFF.

J is TRBJ2-7 and V is TRBV30; D gene uncertain. The CDR3 sequence is 14 residues long. V was trimmed by 2 bases and J by 1 base, leaving 12 bases between them. Looked up from germline, CDR1 is GTSNPN and CDR2 is SVGIG (reference sequence). CDR3: CAWSKNILSYEQYF. The CDR3 coding sequence is TGTGCCTGGAGTAAAAACATCCTTTCCTACGAGCAGTACTTC.

J is TRBJ1-5 and V is TRBV27; no reliable D call. The CDR3 runs to 11 residues. Germline V gene data show CDR1 as MNHEY and CDR2 as SMNVEV (reference sequence). V was pared by 8 bases and J by 7 bases, with 9 bases between. CDR3 coding DNA: TGTGCCAGCGGGTCGCGGCAGCCCCAGCATTTT. It is translated as CASGSRQPQHF.

This chain links TRBV18 with TRBJ1-4, with a tentative D call TRBD1 (5 bases). This CDR3 has 14 residues. In germline, CDR1 is KGHSH, CDR2 LQKENI. The V end was cut by 2 bases, the J end by 8 bases, with 12 bases between. The CDR3 bases are TGTGCCAGCTCACCAGCCGATCAGGGAGAAAAACTGTTTTTT. Translation gives CASSPADQGEKLFF.

There are a few counts of this clone. The V gene is TRBV27, the J gene TRBJ1-6; perhaps TRBD1 as D (6 bases). The V end was cut by 6 bases, the J end by 7 bases, with 10 bases between. The CDR3 has 13 amino acids. Germline CDR1 reads MNHEY; CDR2 reads SMNVEV (reference sequence). DNA for the CDR3: TGTGCCAGCAGCGGGCAGGGGAATTCACCCCTCCACTTT. Translation: CASSGQGNSPLHF.

A remark on this clone: The same CDR3 also results from other DNA sequences found in this sample. The CDR3 DNA is TGTGCCAGCAGCCAATTATACGAGCAGTACTTC. Translation: CASSQLYEQYF. The chain carries TRBV3-1 (or the pseudogene TRBV3-2) and TRBJ2-7, with D uncertain. The CDR3 extends over 11 amino acids. V lost 2 bases and J lost 4, with 3 bases in between. CDR1 and CDR2 from the germline V gene are LGHDT and YNNKEL (reference sequence).

This rearrangement joins TRBV19 to TRBJ1-2; D not resolved. V lost 1 base to trimming and J lost 0 bases, with 6 bases between them. Per germline, CDR1 LNHDA and CDR2 SQIVND (reference sequence). The CDR3 runs to 14 residues. CDR3 amino acids: CASSIAGANYGYTF. The CDR3 coding sequence is TGTGCCAGTAGTATAGCCGGTGCTAACTATGGCTACACCTTC.